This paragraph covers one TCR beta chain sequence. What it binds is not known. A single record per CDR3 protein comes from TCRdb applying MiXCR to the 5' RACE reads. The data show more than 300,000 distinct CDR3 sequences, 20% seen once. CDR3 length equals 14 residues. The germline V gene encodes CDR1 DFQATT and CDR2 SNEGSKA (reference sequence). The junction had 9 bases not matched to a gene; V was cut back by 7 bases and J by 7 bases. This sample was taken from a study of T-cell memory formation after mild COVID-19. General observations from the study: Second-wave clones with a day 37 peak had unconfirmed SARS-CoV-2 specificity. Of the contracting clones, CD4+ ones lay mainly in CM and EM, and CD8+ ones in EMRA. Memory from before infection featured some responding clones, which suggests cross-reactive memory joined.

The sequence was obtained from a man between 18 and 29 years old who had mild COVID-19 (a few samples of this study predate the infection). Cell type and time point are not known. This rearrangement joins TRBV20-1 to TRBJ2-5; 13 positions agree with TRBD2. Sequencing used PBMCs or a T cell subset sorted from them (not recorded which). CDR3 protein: CSVGTSGVLMTQYF. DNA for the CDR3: TGCAGTGTCGGGACTAGCGGGGTCCTTATGACCCAGTACTTC.